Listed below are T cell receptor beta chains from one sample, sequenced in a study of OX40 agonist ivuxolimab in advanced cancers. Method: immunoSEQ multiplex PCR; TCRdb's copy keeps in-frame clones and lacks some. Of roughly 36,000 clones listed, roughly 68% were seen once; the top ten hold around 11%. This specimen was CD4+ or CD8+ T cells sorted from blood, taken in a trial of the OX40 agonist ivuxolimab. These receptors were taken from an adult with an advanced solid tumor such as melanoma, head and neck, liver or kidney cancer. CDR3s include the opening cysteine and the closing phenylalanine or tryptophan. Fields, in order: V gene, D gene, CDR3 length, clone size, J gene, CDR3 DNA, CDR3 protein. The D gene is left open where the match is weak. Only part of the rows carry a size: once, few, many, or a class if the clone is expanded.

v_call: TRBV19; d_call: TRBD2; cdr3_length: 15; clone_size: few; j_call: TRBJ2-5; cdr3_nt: TGTGCCAGTAGTATCGGCGGGGGAAACCAAGAGACCCAGTACTTC; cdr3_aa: CASSIGGGNQETQYF
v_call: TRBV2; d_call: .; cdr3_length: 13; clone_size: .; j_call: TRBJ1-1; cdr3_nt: TGTGCCAGCAGTTCACCGAGGATCACGGGAGCTTTCTTT; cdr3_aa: CASSSPRITGAFF
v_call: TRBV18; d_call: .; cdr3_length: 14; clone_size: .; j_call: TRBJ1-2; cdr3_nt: TGTGCCAGCTCAGGCGACAGTTACCACTATGGCTACACCTTC; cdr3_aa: CASSGDSYHYGYTF
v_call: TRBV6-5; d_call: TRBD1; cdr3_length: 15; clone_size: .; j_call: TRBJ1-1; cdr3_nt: TGTGCCAGCAGGCCTTGGGACAGGGTAGACACTGAAGCTTTCTTT; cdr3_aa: CASRPWDRVDTEAFF
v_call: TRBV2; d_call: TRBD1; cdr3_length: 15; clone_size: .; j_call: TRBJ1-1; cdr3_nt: TGTGCCAGCAATAAGGGGGACAGCCCGAACACTGAAGCTTTCTTT; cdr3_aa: CASNKGDSPNTEAFF
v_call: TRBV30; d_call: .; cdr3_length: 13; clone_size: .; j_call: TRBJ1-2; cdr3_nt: TGTGCCTGGAGCAGGCCGGGGCGCCCTGGCTACACCTTC; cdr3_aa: CAWSRPGRPGYTF
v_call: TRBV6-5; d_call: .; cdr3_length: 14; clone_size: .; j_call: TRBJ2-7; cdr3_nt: TGTGCCAGCACCAGAGGACAGTCCTCCTACGAGCAGTACTTC; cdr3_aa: CASTRGQSSYEQYF
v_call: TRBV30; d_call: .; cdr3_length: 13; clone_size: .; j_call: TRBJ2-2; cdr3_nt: TGTGCCTGGACCAGGGGGAGGTCCGGGGAGCTGTTTTTT; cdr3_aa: CAWTRGRSGELFF
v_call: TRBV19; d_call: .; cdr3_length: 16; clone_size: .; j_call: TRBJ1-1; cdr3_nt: TGTGCCAGTAGCGAGCTGCCGGGACAATTGAACACTGAAGCTTTCTTT; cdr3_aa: CASSELPGQLNTEAFF
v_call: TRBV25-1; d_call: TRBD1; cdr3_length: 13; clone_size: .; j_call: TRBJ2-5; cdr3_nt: TGTGCCAGCAGCACGACAGGGCGAGAGACCCAGTACTTC; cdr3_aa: CASSTTGRETQYF
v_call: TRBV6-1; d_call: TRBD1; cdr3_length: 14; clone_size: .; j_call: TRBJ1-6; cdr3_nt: TGTGCCAGCAACCCGACAGGGGGGAATTCACCCCTCCACTTT; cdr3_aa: CASNPTGGNSPLHF
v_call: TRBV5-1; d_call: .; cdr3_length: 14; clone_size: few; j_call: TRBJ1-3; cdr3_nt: TGCGCCAGCAGCCCGACAGGCTCTGGAAACACCATATATTTT; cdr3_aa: CASSPTGSGNTIYF
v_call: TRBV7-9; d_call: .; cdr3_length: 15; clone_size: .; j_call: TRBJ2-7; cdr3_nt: TGTGCCAGCAGCTTATATGGGACTGGACTTGACGAGCAGTACTTC; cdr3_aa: CASSLYGTGLDEQYF
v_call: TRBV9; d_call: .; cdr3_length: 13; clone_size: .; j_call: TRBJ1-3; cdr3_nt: TGTGCCAGCAGAGGGCTCTCTGGAAACACCATATATTTT; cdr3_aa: CASRGLSGNTIYF